This T cell receptor beta chain stems from a study of shared clonotypes between healthy human individuals. Regarding the study as a whole: Lower generation probabilities were found for non-shared clonotypes than for those shared by all four donors.

Details on this clone: The antigen is undetermined.

Trimming cost V 4 bases and J 3 bases; bases outside gene matches: 5. This CDR3 is 14 amino acids long. In germline, CDR1 is SGHAT, CDR2 FQNNGV. The table came from immunoSEQ multiplex PCR; TCRdb's copy has only in-frame clones and leaves some out. The data hold 80,000 to 100,000 clones, with almost 70% observed a single time. The TCR comes from a man aged 30 to 45 in good health. The chain couples TRBV11-2 to TRBJ2-5; 7 positions match TRBD2. The material sequenced was memory CD8+ T cells sorted from blood. Subset defined: CD45RO+ cells pooled with CCR7-negative TemRA cells. Written as DNA, the CDR3 is TGTGCCAGCAGCTCGGGACTAAGGAAAGAGACCCAGTACTTC. Amino acids: CASSSGLRKETQYF.